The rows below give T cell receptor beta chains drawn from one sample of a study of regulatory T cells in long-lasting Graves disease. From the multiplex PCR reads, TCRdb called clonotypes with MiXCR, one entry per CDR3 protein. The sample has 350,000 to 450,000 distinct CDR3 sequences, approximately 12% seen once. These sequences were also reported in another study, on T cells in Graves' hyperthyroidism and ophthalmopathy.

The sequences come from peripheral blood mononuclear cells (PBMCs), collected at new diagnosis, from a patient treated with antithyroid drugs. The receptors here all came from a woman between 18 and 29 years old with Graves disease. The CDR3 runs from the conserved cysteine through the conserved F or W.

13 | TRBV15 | CASRKAPNEKLFF
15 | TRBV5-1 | CASSLALGAVNEQFF
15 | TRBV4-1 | CASSGSGQGAYEQYF
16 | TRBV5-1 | CASSLIFWGKGNEQFF
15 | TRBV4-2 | CASSQARGQNQPQHF
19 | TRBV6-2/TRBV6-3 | CASRPVPGSRRGTYNEQFF
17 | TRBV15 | CATSRTGTGNPRHEQYF
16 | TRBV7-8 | CASSLGASGWDYEQYF
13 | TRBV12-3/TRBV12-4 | CASKSDRWTEAFF
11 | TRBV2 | CASMQRDTQYF
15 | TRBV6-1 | CASSYTGTSNQPQHF
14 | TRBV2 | CASSPDLSYNEQFF
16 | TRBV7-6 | CASSPGLAGYGNEQFF
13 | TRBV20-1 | CSGEGFSTDTQYF
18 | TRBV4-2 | CASSQKWGRQGAGYGYTF
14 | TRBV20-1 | CSASRQGLTYEQYF
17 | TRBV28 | CASSFPSSGAPSYEQYF
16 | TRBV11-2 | CASSTEGDRLIHEQYF
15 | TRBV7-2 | CASSLYGASGNTIYF
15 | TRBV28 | CASTPRAGHLYEQYF
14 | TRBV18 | CASSPGARENIQYF
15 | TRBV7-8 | CASSLYALAGEWPYF
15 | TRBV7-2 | CASSRTGVWAYGYTF
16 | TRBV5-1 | CASSLAPGTGGNTIYF
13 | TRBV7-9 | CASSLVLGDTQYF
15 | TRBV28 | CASSPTRVTNTEAFF
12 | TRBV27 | CASSMIGTEQFF
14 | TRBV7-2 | CASSSSSGLDEQFF
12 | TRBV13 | CASSHNGGTQYF
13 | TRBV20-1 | CSAQGKRNYGYTF
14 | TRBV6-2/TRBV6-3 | CASSEGGLGQPQHF
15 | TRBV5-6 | CASSLGLESADTQYF
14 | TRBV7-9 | CASSSPEGAYEQYF
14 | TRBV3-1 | CASSHTARKETQYF
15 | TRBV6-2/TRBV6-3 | CASRGFTSSSYEQYF
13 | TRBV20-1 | CSASTRRGYEQYF
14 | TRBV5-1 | CASSPGLANGELFF
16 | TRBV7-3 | CASSSAEQGAYNEQFF
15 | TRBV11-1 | CASSDHGTFSYEQYF
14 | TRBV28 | CASSSGQAIYGYTF
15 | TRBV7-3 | CASSQGPESNYGYTF
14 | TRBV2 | CASSEKTRGETQYF
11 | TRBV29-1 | CSVAPRETQYF
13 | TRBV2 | CASTSFRNEKLFF
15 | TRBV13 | CASSLGPDGSYEQYF
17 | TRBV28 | CASTLWGTSGRRNEQFF
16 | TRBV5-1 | CASSHLQYSVGETQYF
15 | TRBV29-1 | CSVDNSGIRGETQYF
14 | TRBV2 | CARGDSPGFNEQFF
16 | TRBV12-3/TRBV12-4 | CASSRFDRVYTGELFF
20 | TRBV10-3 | CAISESTLAGGPSAKNIQYF
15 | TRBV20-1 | CSARSSSGRQDEQYF
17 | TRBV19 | CASSIGPGRPSTDTQYF
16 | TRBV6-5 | CASSSPATGLSYEQYF
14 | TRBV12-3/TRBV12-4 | CASSGGPRNYGYTF